This TCR beta chain was obtained from a study of cytomegalovirus exposure and HLA in healthy donors (dated by TCRdb to 2016 to 2017). In the study overall: In an earlier analysis of around 540 of the donors, about 270 Gb of sequence data and 120 million or so unique TCR beta sequences from about 180 million T cells were reported. Every repertoire in the discovery cohort had been generated on one and the same sequencing platform. Roughly 5 DR-DQ haplotypes were handled as single units for association and clustering, since linkage in the cohort was strong. A later genetic analysis used genome-wide SNP genotypes for 398 of the 666 donors, treating that subset as a discovery cohort. An early release that covered some 640 HLA-typed donors contained around 330 gigabases of sequencing data and tens of millions of unique TCR sequences. On average, approximately 250,000 unique TCR beta nucleotide sequences were sequenced per donor among fewer than 500 genotyped donors of the cohort, with around 19% of those sequences being non-productive. Besides the first cohort of 666 subjects, a separate validation cohort made up of roughly 120 different subjects was used. HLA typing covered class I and class II loci at four-digit resolution. Among the roughly 430 genotyped donors, around 81% belonged to the genetic ancestry cluster associated with self-reported Caucasian donors. The T cell repertoires of about 700 subjects were profiled by immunosequencing and related to cytomegalovirus serostatus. The study was designed to test whether signatures of past pathogen exposure could be identified by cataloging public T cell receptors. An earlier analysis of 587 of the donors applied high-throughput TCR beta sequencing to assess whether each TCR beta V gene segment acted as functional or pseudogenic. Donor age, sex, ethnicity and CMV serostatus were collected together with the repertoire data. The study combined high-throughput TCR immunosequencing, statistical association of individual TCRs with disease status, and machine learning to predict cytomegalovirus infection status. Rather than using new phenotypic data, the later analysis identified candidate immune exposures from TCR beta sequences and from how often those sequences occurred across donors. A later analysis re-analyzed previously published TCR beta repertoires from approximately 700 donors and added high-resolution HLA genotyping to study TCR occurrence patterns. Typing coverage varied by locus: about 629-630 donors for A, B, C, DRB1 and DQB1; 500 to 550 for DQA1; about 590 for DPA1; approximately 490 for DPB1. Here is what the overall study found, with its caveats: The classifier was reported to diagnose cytomegalovirus status with high specificity and sensitivity in both the original cohort and the validation cohort. The cohort was sequenced for TCR beta chains only, and without alpha or paired-chain data the features that could be detected were limited. Most TCR sequences were seen in very few donors, while some public TCRs were found in many individuals. Assigning TCR associations to individual alleles was difficult when HLA alleles, especially DR and DQ, strongly co-occurred. According to a later genetic analysis, donors in an Asian-associated ancestry cluster had fewer N-insertions in productive TCRs than the roughly 700-donor mean. In a later analysis, some 18,000 TCR beta sequences were associated with specific HLA alleles at a false discovery rate of 0.05. Roughly uniform sequencing depth across donors was assumed in presence/absence analyses, although this assumption may not hold. A total of 150 to 200 TCR beta chains were listed by the study as associated with cytomegalovirus. In a later analysis, HLA-associated TCR beta chains showed more clonal expansion and lower generation probabilities than non-associated chains that were equally common. CMV serostatus was the only immune exposure information available for the cohort. Linkage disequilibrium might explain the correlated functional status among segregating V segments, but an unknown experimental factor could not be ruled out. Because counts were too low, 15 or so rarely observed V segments, including chromosome 9 orphons, were excluded from the earlier analysis of roughly 580 of the donors. In a later analysis, most CMV-associated TCR beta chains were found to appear HLA-restricted, with HLA associations seemingly driven largely by CMV exposure. The sequencing pipeline was judged likely to have produced a cluster of highly shared sequence variants as a technical artifact. The authors suggested that the approach could potentially be generalized to other disease states and immunological phenotypes. A further reported finding was that TCR beta sequences accurately predicted the HLA-A and HLA-B alleles for most subjects in the first cohort. Several of the top co-occurrence clusters appeared to be linked to parvovirus B19, influenza, CMV and Epstein-Barr virus, according to a later analysis. Because some donors lacked HLA typing at each locus, the association tests relied only on the typed subset. An earlier analysis of some 560 of the donors showed that most TCR beta V segments appeared in productive rearrangements either about 90% or about 30% of the time, which broadly matched IMGT annotations. A later analysis found that TCR association rates varied across HLA loci, with DRB1 alleles showing the most associated TCRs and HLA-C alleles the fewest. V-gene and J-gene trimming of TCR beta chains was associated with a missense DCLRE1C variant in a later genetic analysis, and the association was replicated in an independent cohort. In vitro tests confirmed that a few of the cytomegalovirus-associated TCR beta chains recognize cytomegalovirus antigens.

As concerns this clone: This clone's antigen is unknown. Nothing much larger sits one base from this clone, and base qualities are not available.

Libraries were constructed by the immunoSEQ multiplex PCR assay. For the multiplex PCR, a mixture combining 60 forward primers for TCR Vbeta segments and 13 reverse primers for TCR Jbeta segments was used. A multiplex PCR assay on genomic DNA amplified the CDR3 region of rearranged TCR beta genes. The Illumina HiSeq System was used to sequence the amplified TCR beta libraries as 87-base-pair reads. The study's own analysis went as follows. A later analysis counted tens of millions of unique TCR beta chains across the approximately 700 repertoires, and roughly 10 million of these chains were shared by at least two donors. Raw reads were error-corrected and collapsed into unique sequences by a nearest-neighbor algorithm in which closely related sequences were merged to remove PCR and sequencing errors. To assign V, D and J gene segments, CDR3 sequences were aligned to IMGT reference sequences. For a sequence to be retained, a match of at least six nucleotides to both a V gene segment and a J gene segment was required. A rearrangement was called productive if the CDR3 had no stop codons and remained in frame with V and J, and every other rearrangement was called non-productive. Following IMGT convention, CDR3 was defined as the stretch from the second conserved V-encoded cysteine to the conserved J-encoded phenylalanine. The earlier analysis of approximately 590 of the donors excluded any sequence lacking an unambiguous match to a single V gene segment. An earlier analysis of under 750 of the donors called V segments functional above 56.7% productive rearrangements and segregating when the between-donor standard deviation exceeded 5%. A statistical classification framework was built for diagnosing cytomegalovirus status from the catalog of TCR beta chain sequences. A later analysis assigned V and J genes by comparing TCR nucleotide sequences with IMGT/GENE-DB human TR gene sequences. The TCRdist pipeline was used in a later analysis to assign CDR3 sequences and most-parsimonious VDJ recombination scenarios. In a later analysis, each TCR beta chain was defined by its CDR3 amino acid sequence together with its V-gene family, and reads without a unique V-gene family were excluded. To address suspected cross-contamination and a sequencing artifact, a later analysis removed approximately 600 highly shared, low-generation-probability nucleotide sequences. A later analysis calculated a clonal expansion index for each public chain from normalized within-repertoire ranks of inferred template counts. A later analysis computed generation probabilities with a VDJ recombination model fitted to out-of-frame rearrangements, and checked the results against IGoR. A later analysis scored TCR-TCR, TCR-HLA and TCR-CMV co-occurrence with hypergeometric tests, applying a repertoire-size bias correction to TCR pairs. A later analysis estimated false discovery rates by permuting HLA or CMV assignments 20 times. In a later analysis, co-occurring TCRs were grouped with DBSCAN, and TCRdist sequence similarity was added when clustering was performed within HLA-allele-positive subsets. Repertoires with fewer than 30,000 or more than 120,000 public chains, plus five repertoires with anomalous nucleotide sharing, were excluded from co-occurrence clustering. This is the immuneACCESS table as TCRdb keeps it, with only in-frame sequences that have V and J called. A part of the clones is gone; compared with another copy, unresolved V genes explain less than half, and the rest is unexplained. The D gene and trimming were derived from the DNA, and the V and J assignments and clone size from that table. The sample table shows about 140,000 clones, and roughly 73% are seen once. The ten top clones hold 3% to 3.5% of the sample.

In total, just over 650 healthy bone marrow donors made up the cohort. At the time of sampling, all cohort members were nominally healthy, though unrecorded immune exposures were likely present. The donor tested CMV seronegative and was one of the 352 seronegative cohort members. Each donor provided a peripheral blood sample, and peripheral blood mononuclear cells were used for TCR beta sequencing. The Qiagen DNeasy Blood Extraction Kit was used to extract genomic DNA from the blood cell samples. The source material was PBMCs. The origin of this receptor is a man aged 40-50 years in good health and CMV-seronegative.

CDR3 reads: CASSRPPGIVSNQPQHF. The nucleotide sequence is given as TGTGCCAGTAGTAGGCCCCCAGGGATTGTTAGCAATCAGCCCCAGCATTTT. The receptor chain draws on TRBV19 and TRBJ1-5; a weak D assignment points to TRBD1 (5 bases agree). V is pared back by 4 bases and J by 0 bases, with 16 bases lying between the germline termini. There are 17 amino acids in the CDR3, from cysteine to phenylalanine inclusive. The kept DNA is CDR3 alone, 51 bases in frame from the first base. From the germline V gene (reference sequence), CDR1 is LNHDA and CDR2 is SQIVND.